This T cell receptor beta chain was captured in a study of cytomegalovirus exposure and HLA in healthy donors. The study ran its PCR with 60 Vbeta and 13 Jbeta primers. Measured with immunoSEQ multiplex PCR; TCRdb has only the in-frame clones, and not every one. The sample contains about 120,000 clones, 75% to 90% of which appear only once. The receptor comes from a man over 45 in good health and CMV-seronegative. Sequenced input: PBMCs.

CDR3 residues: CASSHLKAGDSSYEQYF. DNA for the CDR3: TGTGCCAGCAGCCATCTTAAGGCGGGGGATAGCTCCTACGAGCAGTACTTC. The chain uses TRBV4-2 and TRBJ2-7; 7 bases map to TRBD2. CDR1 is LGHNA, CDR2 YNFKEQ, per germline. V gave up 3 bases and J gave up 0 bases; unmatched junction bases: 11. The CDR3 is 17 residues long.